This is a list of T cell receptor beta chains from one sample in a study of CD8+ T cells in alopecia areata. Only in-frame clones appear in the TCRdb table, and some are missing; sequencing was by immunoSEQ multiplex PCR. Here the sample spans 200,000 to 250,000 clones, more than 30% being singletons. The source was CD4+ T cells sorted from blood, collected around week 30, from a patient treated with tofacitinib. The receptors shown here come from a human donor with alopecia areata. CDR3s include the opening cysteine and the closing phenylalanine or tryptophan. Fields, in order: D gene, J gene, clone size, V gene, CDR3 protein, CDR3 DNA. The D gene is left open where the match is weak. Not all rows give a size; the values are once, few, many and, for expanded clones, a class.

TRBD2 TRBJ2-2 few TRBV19 CAIASGRAGELFF TGTGCCATCGCCAGCGGGAGGGCCGGGGAGCTGTTTTTT
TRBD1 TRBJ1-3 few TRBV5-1 CASSFGYRTGPHSGNTIYF TGCGCCAGCAGCTTCGGATATAGGACAGGGCCTCACTCTGGAAACACCATATATTTT
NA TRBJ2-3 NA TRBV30 CAWNSGQYTDTQYF TGTGCCTGGAACTCAGGGCAGTACACAGATACGCAGTATTTT
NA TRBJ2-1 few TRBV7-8 CASSPLVNEQFF TGTGCCAGCAGCCCCCTGGTCAATGAGCAGTTCTTC
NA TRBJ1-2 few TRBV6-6 CASSSRPAYGYTF TGTGCCAGCAGCTCCCGACCGGCATATGGCTACACCTTC
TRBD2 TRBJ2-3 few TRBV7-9 CASSLTSGNTDTQYF TGTGCCAGCAGCTTAACTAGCGGGAACACAGATACGCAGTATTTT
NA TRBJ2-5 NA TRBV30 CAWKRDTLYQETQYF TGTGCCTGGAAAAGAGACACTCTGTACCAAGAGACCCAGTACTTC
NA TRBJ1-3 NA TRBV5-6 CASSLTGNSGNTIYF TGTGCCAGCAGCTTAACGGGGAACTCTGGAAACACCATATATTTT
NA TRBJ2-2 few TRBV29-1 CSVEGTVTGELFF TGCAGCGTTGAGGGGACGGTCACCGGGGAGCTGTTTTTT
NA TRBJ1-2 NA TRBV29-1 CSAVSHYGYTF TGCAGCGCGGTTAGTCACTATGGCTACACCTTC
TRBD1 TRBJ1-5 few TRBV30 CAWSSGTGFSNQPQHF TGTGCCTGGAGTTCCGGGACAGGATTTAGCAATCAGCCCCAGCATTTT
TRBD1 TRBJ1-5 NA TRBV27 CASSPTGGHQPQHF TGTGCCAGCTCCCCGACAGGGGGCCATCAGCCCCAGCATTTT
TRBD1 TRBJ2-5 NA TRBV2 CASSVGQIQETQYF TGTGCCAGCAGTGTGGGACAGATCCAAGAGACCCAGTACTTC
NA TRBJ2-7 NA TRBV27 CASSLYRVTYEQYF TGTGCCAGCAGTCTATACAGGGTTACCTACGAGCAGTACTTC
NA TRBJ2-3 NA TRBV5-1 CASSLEPLEDTQYF TGCGCCAGCAGCTTGGAGCCCCTTGAGGATACGCAGTATTTT
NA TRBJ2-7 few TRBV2 CASLGGRGSYEQYF TGTGCCTCATTGGGGGGACGTGGCTCCTACGAGCAGTACTTC
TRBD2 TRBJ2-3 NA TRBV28 CASSTPGLARDTQYF TGTGCCAGCAGTACCCCGGGACTAGCAAGGGATACGCAGTATTTT
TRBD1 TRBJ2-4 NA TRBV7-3 CASSSTGTVVDIQYF TGTGCCAGCAGCAGTACCGGGACAGTGGTGGACATTCAGTACTTC